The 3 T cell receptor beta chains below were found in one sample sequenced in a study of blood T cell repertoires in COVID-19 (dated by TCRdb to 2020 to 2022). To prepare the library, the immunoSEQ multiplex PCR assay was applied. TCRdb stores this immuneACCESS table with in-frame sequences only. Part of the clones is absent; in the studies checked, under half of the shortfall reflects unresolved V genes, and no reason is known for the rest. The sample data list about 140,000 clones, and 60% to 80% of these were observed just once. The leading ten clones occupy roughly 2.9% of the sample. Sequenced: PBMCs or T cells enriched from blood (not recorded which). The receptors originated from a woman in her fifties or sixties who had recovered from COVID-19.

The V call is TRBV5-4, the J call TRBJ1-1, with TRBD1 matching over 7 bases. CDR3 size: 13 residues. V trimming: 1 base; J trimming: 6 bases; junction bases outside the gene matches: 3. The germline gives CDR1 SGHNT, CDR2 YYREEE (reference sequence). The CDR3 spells CASSLQGEAEAFF. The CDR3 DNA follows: TGTGCCAGCAGCTTGCAGGGGGAGGCTGAAGCTTTCTTT.

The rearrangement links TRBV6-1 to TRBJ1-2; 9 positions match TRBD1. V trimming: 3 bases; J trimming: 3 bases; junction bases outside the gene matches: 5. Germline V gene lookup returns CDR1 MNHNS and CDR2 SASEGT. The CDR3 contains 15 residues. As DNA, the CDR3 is TGTGCCAGCAGTGATACAGGGGGCGCCCACTATGGCTACACCTTC. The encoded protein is CASSDTGGAHYGYTF.

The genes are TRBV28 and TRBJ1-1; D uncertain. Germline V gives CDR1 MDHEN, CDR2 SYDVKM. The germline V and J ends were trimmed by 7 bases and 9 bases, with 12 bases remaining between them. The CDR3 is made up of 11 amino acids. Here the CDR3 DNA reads TGTGCCAGCACCATCAACAGCAAAGCTTTCTTT. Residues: CASTINSKAFF.